The rows below give T cell receptor beta chains drawn from one sample of a study of blood T cell repertoires in COVID-19. The assay was immunoSEQ multiplex PCR, and TCRdb's table has in-frame clones only and misses some. The sample includes 350,000 or so clones, about 90% of them seen just once. The sequenced material came from PBMCs or T cells enriched from blood (not recorded which). These receptor sequences come from a woman in her thirties who had recovered from COVID-19. Both conserved end residues are part of each CDR3. The D gene is left open where the match is weak. Not all rows give a size; the values are once, few, many and, for expanded clones, a class.

D gene: TRBD1; V gene: TRBV28; clone size: -; J gene: TRBJ1-5; CDR3 DNA: TGTGCCAGCAGAAAGTCCTGGACAGGGACCCAGCCCCAGCATTTT; CDR3 protein: CASRKSWTGTQPQHF
D gene: -; V gene: TRBV25-1; clone size: few; J gene: TRBJ2-4; CDR3 DNA: TGTGCCAGCAGTGAATCAATCCGAGGCATTCAGTACTTC; CDR3 protein: CASSESIRGIQYF
D gene: TRBD1; V gene: TRBV13; clone size: few; J gene: TRBJ2-3; CDR3 DNA: TGTGCCAGCAGCCCGGGACAGGGGGGATTCACAGATACGCAGTATTTT; CDR3 protein: CASSPGQGGFTDTQYF
D gene: -; V gene: TRBV29-1; clone size: -; J gene: TRBJ2-1; CDR3 DNA: TGCAGCGTCGGACAGCCTTCCTACAATGAGCAGTTCTTC; CDR3 protein: CSVGQPSYNEQFF
D gene: TRBD2; V gene: TRBV10-1; clone size: -; J gene: TRBJ2-3; CDR3 DNA: TGCGCCAGCAGTGCAGCGGGGGTCACAGATACGCAGTATTTT; CDR3 protein: CASSAAGVTDTQYF
D gene: TRBD1; V gene: TRBV7-2; clone size: -; J gene: TRBJ1-6; CDR3 DNA: TGTGCCAGCAGCTTAGCGGGACAGGGGCCCACGGAATCACCCCTCCACTTT; CDR3 protein: CASSLAGQGPTESPLHF
D gene: TRBD1; V gene: TRBV3-1/TRBV3-2; clone size: -; J gene: TRBJ1-6; CDR3 DNA: TGTGCCAGCAGCCTGGGACAGGGTTATTCACCCCTCCACTTT; CDR3 protein: CASSLGQGYSPLHF
D gene: -; V gene: TRBV12-3/TRBV12-4; clone size: -; J gene: TRBJ2-7; CDR3 DNA: TGTGCCAGCAGTTTGGGGAGCACCTACGAGCAGTACTTC; CDR3 protein: CASSLGSTYEQYF
D gene: TRBD2; V gene: TRBV27; clone size: -; J gene: TRBJ2-1; CDR3 DNA: TGTGCCAGCAGTTTAAGGCGGGGGTACAATGAGCAGTTCTTC; CDR3 protein: CASSLRRGYNEQFF
D gene: -; V gene: TRBV28; clone size: -; J gene: TRBJ1-5; CDR3 DNA: TGTGCCAGCAGAGACGGCGGTCAGCCCCAGCATTTT; CDR3 protein: CASRDGGQPQHF
D gene: TRBD2; V gene: TRBV6-5; clone size: -; J gene: TRBJ2-7; CDR3 DNA: TGTGCCAGCAGTCGAAGTAGCGGGGTGGAATACGAGCAGTACTTC; CDR3 protein: CASSRSSGVEYEQYF
D gene: TRBD2; V gene: TRBV5-1; clone size: -; J gene: TRBJ2-3; CDR3 DNA: TGCGCCAGCAGCTTGGCGGGCGGGGGGGCCCCAGATACGCAGTATTTT; CDR3 protein: CASSLAGGGAPDTQYF
D gene: -; V gene: TRBV28; clone size: -; J gene: TRBJ2-1; CDR3 DNA: TGTGCCAGCAGTCTCCCTCGGGTCAAGTTTTCCAATGAGCAGTTCTTC; CDR3 protein: CASSLPRVKFSNEQFF
D gene: TRBD1; V gene: TRBV29-1; clone size: -; J gene: TRBJ2-3; CDR3 DNA: TGCAGCGTACTCGCCGGGACAGAGTTCACAGATACGCAGTATTTT; CDR3 protein: CSVLAGTEFTDTQYF
D gene: -; V gene: TRBV7-2; clone size: -; J gene: TRBJ1-2; CDR3 DNA: TGTGCCAGCAGCTTAGCTCTGACATATAACTATGGCTACACCTTC; CDR3 protein: CASSLALTYNYGYTF
D gene: TRBD2; V gene: TRBV6-1; clone size: -; J gene: TRBJ2-7; CDR3 DNA: TGTGCCAGCAGTGAATCGGCTAGCGGGGGCTACGAGCAGTACTTC; CDR3 protein: CASSESASGGYEQYF
D gene: -; V gene: TRBV7-9; clone size: -; J gene: TRBJ2-3; CDR3 DNA: TGTGCCAGCAGGTACGCCGGGGGAGATACGCAGTATTTT; CDR3 protein: CASRYAGGDTQYF
D gene: -; V gene: TRBV30; clone size: -; J gene: TRBJ1-5; CDR3 DNA: TGTGCCTGGAGCTTTGGGGGCTTGGCTCAGCCCCAGCATTTT; CDR3 protein: CAWSFGGLAQPQHF
D gene: -; V gene: TRBV2; clone size: -; J gene: TRBJ2-1; CDR3 DNA: TGTGCCAGCAGTGCTGGGCTGAGCTCCTACAATGAGCAGTTCTTC; CDR3 protein: CASSAGLSSYNEQFF
D gene: TRBD1; V gene: TRBV6-5; clone size: -; J gene: TRBJ1-1; CDR3 DNA: TGTGCCAGCAGTCGGACAGGGGCCCTCACTGAAGCTTTCTTT; CDR3 protein: CASSRTGALTEAFF
D gene: TRBD1; V gene: TRBV24-1; clone size: few; J gene: TRBJ2-2; CDR3 DNA: TGTGCCACCAGTGACCCAGTCGGGACAGGGCGCACCGGGGAGCTGTTTTTT; CDR3 protein: CATSDPVGTGRTGELFF
D gene: TRBD1; V gene: TRBV2; clone size: -; J gene: TRBJ1-5; CDR3 DNA: TGTGCCAGCAGTGAAGGGACAGGACGGATTAGCAATCAGCCCCAGCATTTT; CDR3 protein: CASSEGTGRISNQPQHF
D gene: TRBD2; V gene: TRBV25-1; clone size: -; J gene: TRBJ2-2; CDR3 DNA: TGTGCAGCCCGAGCGGGGCCGGCGAACACCGGGGAGCTGTTTTTT; CDR3 protein: CAARAGPANTGELFF
D gene: -; V gene: TRBV18; clone size: -; J gene: TRBJ1-1; CDR3 DNA: TGTGCCAGCTCAAGCCCGGGGATTGCTGAAGCTTTCTTT; CDR3 protein: CASSSPGIAEAFF
D gene: TRBD1; V gene: TRBV28; clone size: -; J gene: TRBJ1-1; CDR3 DNA: TGTGCCAGCAGAGCCGGGACAGGGAACACTGAAGCTTTCTTT; CDR3 protein: CASRAGTGNTEAFF
D gene: -; V gene: TRBV10-3; clone size: -; J gene: TRBJ1-3; CDR3 DNA: TGTGCCATCTCACAGGACTACTCTGGAAACACCATATATTTT; CDR3 protein: CAISQDYSGNTIYF
D gene: -; V gene: TRBV24-1; clone size: -; J gene: TRBJ2-3; CDR3 DNA: TGTGCCACCAGTCCCCAGTTTGAAGATACGCAGTATTTT; CDR3 protein: CATSPQFEDTQYF
D gene: TRBD2; V gene: TRBV27; clone size: -; J gene: TRBJ2-3; CDR3 DNA: TGTGCCAGCACACTAGCGGGGAGCACAGATACGCAGTATTTT; CDR3 protein: CASTLAGSTDTQYF
D gene: TRBD1; V gene: TRBV6-9; clone size: -; J gene: TRBJ2-5; CDR3 DNA: TGTGCCAGCAGTTGTCCACCGAAAAGGGACAGGGTGTCCAGGGAGACCCAGTACTTC; CDR3 protein: CASSCPPKRDRVSRETQYF
D gene: TRBD1; V gene: TRBV19; clone size: -; J gene: TRBJ1-1; CDR3 DNA: TGTGCCAGTAGTATAGGCGGGACAGAGAACACTGAAGCTTTCTTT; CDR3 protein: CASSIGGTENTEAFF
D gene: TRBD1; V gene: TRBV7-2; clone size: -; J gene: TRBJ1-2; CDR3 DNA: TGTGCCAGCAGCTCTCTGAACCGGGACAGCAGTGGCTACACCTTC; CDR3 protein: CASSSLNRDSSGYTF
D gene: TRBD1; V gene: TRBV6-2/TRBV6-3; clone size: -; J gene: TRBJ1-1; CDR3 DNA: TGTGCCAGCAGTTACGCCGGGACAGGGTACACTGAAGCTTTCTTT; CDR3 protein: CASSYAGTGYTEAFF
D gene: TRBD1; V gene: TRBV29-1; clone size: -; J gene: TRBJ2-3; CDR3 DNA: TGCAGCGTTGAAGGGCCGGACAGGCGAGGAGCAGATACGCAGTATTTT; CDR3 protein: CSVEGPDRRGADTQYF
D gene: -; V gene: TRBV28; clone size: -; J gene: TRBJ1-6; CDR3 DNA: TGTGCCAGCATTCAGGGAGGATCACCCCTCCACTTT; CDR3 protein: CASIQGGSPLHF
D gene: TRBD1; V gene: TRBV18; clone size: -; J gene: TRBJ2-1; CDR3 DNA: TGTGCCAGCTCGGTCTCCGGCCAGGGGGTGAATGAGCAGTTCTTC; CDR3 protein: CASSVSGQGVNEQFF
D gene: -; V gene: TRBV27; clone size: few; J gene: TRBJ1-1; CDR3 DNA: TGTGCCAGCAGTCCCGGACTAAAGAACACTGAAGCTTTCTTT; CDR3 protein: CASSPGLKNTEAFF
D gene: TRBD2; V gene: TRBV7-6; clone size: -; J gene: TRBJ2-5; CDR3 DNA: TGTGCCAGCAGCTTAGGACGGGGGGGACAAGAGACCCAGTACTTC; CDR3 protein: CASSLGRGGQETQYF
D gene: -; V gene: TRBV5-4; clone size: few; J gene: TRBJ2-6; CDR3 DNA: TGTGCCAGCAGCTTACAGGCTGGGGCCAACGTCCTGACTTTC; CDR3 protein: CASSLQAGANVLTF
D gene: -; V gene: TRBV9; clone size: -; J gene: TRBJ2-7; CDR3 DNA: TGTGCCAGCAGCGGTGGACAGACACCCTACGAGCAGTACTTC; CDR3 protein: CASSGGQTPYEQYF
D gene: -; V gene: TRBV7-9; clone size: once; J gene: TRBJ2-7; CDR3 DNA: TGTGCCAGCAGCTCCGGGGTCTCCTACGAGCAGTACTTC; CDR3 protein: CASSSGVSYEQYF
D gene: -; V gene: TRBV5-1; clone size: -; J gene: TRBJ1-2; CDR3 DNA: TGCGCCAGCAGCACCTCTATTCCGCGGGATGGCTACACCTTC; CDR3 protein: CASSTSIPRDGYTF
D gene: -; V gene: TRBV12-5; clone size: once; J gene: TRBJ1-2; CDR3 DNA: TGTGCTAGTGGTTCATACAGGGAAGCCGATGGCTACACCTTC; CDR3 protein: CASGSYREADGYTF
D gene: -; V gene: TRBV10-2; clone size: -; J gene: TRBJ1-4; CDR3 DNA: TGCGCCAGCCGTACAGAAGGGGCCGCAACTAATGAAAAACTGTTTTTT; CDR3 protein: CASRTEGAATNEKLFF
D gene: TRBD2; V gene: TRBV29-1; clone size: -; J gene: TRBJ2-3; CDR3 DNA: TGCAGCGTTGGGGTGTCTAGCGGGGGCCCCTCGTTGTTTTTAGATACGCAGTATTTT; CDR3 protein: CSVGVSSGGPSLFLDTQYF